The clone carrying this T cell receptor beta chain was detected a few times. Its antigen is unidentified. RNA transcripts were the source from which TCR beta CDR3 regions were amplified. In the first round, RT-PCR was carried out with HTBI primers, and a multiplex PCR formed the second round. One entry per CDR3 protein results from TCRdb running MiXCR on the multiplex PCR reads. The table lists about 480,000 distinct CDR3 sequences, around an eighth of them singletons, with roughly 9.8% in the top ten. The CDR3 runs 16 residues. The germline V gene has CDR1 SGHVS and CDR2 FQNEAQ. Trimming removed 4 bases at V and 6 bases at J, with 18 bases between. This entry comes from a study of Graves' ophthalmopathy and Graves' hyperthyroidism. Study-wide points: Stable hyperthyroidism and ophthalmopathy were told apart by a 13-signature model, which achieved about 88% sensitivity and 81.08% specificity. The majority of expanded thyroid clonotypes above 0.001 frequency also occurred in blood.

The evidence that diagnosis relied on was clinical symptoms, serum thyroxine, TRAb, thyroid ultrasound and orbital computed tomography. The PBMCs originated from roughly 10 ml of fresh peripheral blood. The sample was blood. This receptor was taken from a woman aged 25-40 years with Graves' ophthalmopathy. The V call is TRBV7-8, the J call TRBJ2-2; no clear D gene. The CDR3 reads CASSSPRWGNPGELFF. In nucleotides, the CDR3 is TGTGCCAGCAGCTCCCCTCGTTGGGGTAATCCCGGGGAGCTGTTTTTT.